This TCR beta chain was sequenced for a study of response to subunit inactivated influenza vaccine. General study findings and limits: The study's authors posited that every seasonal influenza vaccination enlists few new T cells.

One entry per CDR3 protein results from TCRdb running MiXCR on the RT-PCR reads. This table holds 450,000 to 600,000 distinct CDR3 sequences, 6% to 9% found once. Concerning this clonotype itself: Its antigen is not known. At one of its ends the junction is not consistent with the germline gene, which may arise from a read error.

This receptor was obtained from a man aged 45 to 70 who received an inactivated influenza vaccine. The sample consisted of PBMCs from blood, taken about 23 months after vaccination.

CDR3 protein: CASSQDTATIGWLF. The CDR3 DNA reads TGTGCCAGCAGCCAAGATACGGCCACAATAGGGTGGCTCTTC. The chain has TRBV4-2 and TRBJ2-1; D unclear. The germline V gene has CDR1 LGHNA and CDR2 YNFKEQ. This CDR3 region has 14 residues.